Following are 20 T cell receptor beta chains from one sample sequenced in a study of shared clonotypes between healthy human individuals (dated by TCRdb to between 2020 and 2021). To prepare the library, the immunoSEQ multiplex PCR assay was applied. In its TCRdb copy, this immuneACCESS table keeps in-frame sequences only and misses some clones. Where compared with another copy, unresolved V genes explain less than half of these, and the others have no known cause. Counted in this sample were about 680,000 clones; 92% of them appeared once. Together, the top ten hold roughly 22% of the sample. CD8 naive samples were CD45RO-negative cells positively selected for CCR7, giving a CD45RA+CCR7+ population that excluded TemRA cells. The sequenced sample consisted of naive CD8+ T cells sorted from blood. The sample's cell subset or site, from its label and the paper: CD45RA+CCR7+. Receptors were obtained from a man aged 25-45 years in good health.

The rearrangement links TRBV18 to TRBJ2-7; tentative D call: TRBD1 (5 bases). V dropped 0 bases and J dropped 5 bases, with 17 bases sitting between them. The CDR3 loop spans 16 amino acids. Germline V gene data show CDR1 as KGHSH and CDR2 as LQKENI. The CDR3 loop is CASSPPARAKPNEQYF. DNA for the CDR3: TGTGCCAGCTCACCACCCGCCAGGGCCAAGCCTAACGAGCAGTACTTC.

This chain connects TRBV11-3 to TRBJ2-1, with 12 positions matching TRBD2. Germline-derived CDR1 and CDR2 are SGHNT and YENEEA. V shed 6 bases, J shed 8 bases, and the junction held 14 bases outside the gene matches. The CDR3 is 17 residues long. The CDR3 bases are TGTGCCAGCAGTCCACCGACTAGCGGGAGTGTATTCCATGAGCAGTTCTTC. Amino acids: CASSPPTSGSVFHEQFF.

The chain carries TRBV7-3 and TRBJ2-7, with 11 positions matching TRBD1. V lost 5 bases and J lost 3; bases outside the gene matches: 6. The CDR3 length is 15 residues. Germline values: CDR1 SGHTA, CDR2 FQGTGA. DNA of the CDR3: TGTGCCAGCAGCCCGACGGGACAGGGGGACTACGAGCAGTACTTC. Protein sequence: CASSPTGQGDYEQYF.

This clone was seen just once. This chain connects TRBV5-4 to TRBJ2-2; D remains unclear. Trimming shortened V by 0 bases and J by 6 bases, and 3 bases separated the two germline ends. CDR1 is SGHNT and CDR2 is YYREEE in the germline V gene (reference sequence). The CDR3 has 12 amino acids. The CDR3 DNA is TGTGCCAGCAGCTTGGGGTCCGGGGAGCTGTTTTTT. Its translation: CASSLGSGELFF.

The chain carries TRBV18 and TRBJ1-3, with TRBD1 matching 9 bases. Germline V CDR1 and CDR2: KGHSH, LQKENI. The CDR3 has 17 amino acids. V gave up 1 base and J gave up 0 bases; unmatched junction bases: 4. The chain's CDR3 is CASSPRDRDGSGNTIYF. In nucleotides, the CDR3 is TGTGCCAGCTCACCACGGGACAGGGATGGCTCTGGAAACACCATATATTTT.

The CDR3, as DNA: TGTGCCAGCAGCACCACAGAGACAACTAATGAAAAACTGTTTTTT. It is translated as CASSTTETTNEKLFF. The gene calls are TRBV7-9 and TRBJ1-4; no clear D gene. Germline CDR1 reads SEHNR; CDR2 reads FQNEAQ (reference sequence). The CDR3 covers 15 residues. V was clipped by 5 bases and J by 0 bases, with 10 bases between them.

The chain recombines TRBV6-5 with TRBJ1-5; 7 nucleotides agree with TRBD1. The germline CDR1 and CDR2 sequences are MNHEY and SVGAGI. The V and J ends lost 5 bases and 5 bases, in that order; junction bases with no gene match: 6. The length of the CDR3 is 14 residues. CDR3 amino acids: CASSKQGSHQPQHF. The CDR3 DNA is TGTGCCAGCAGTAAACAGGGGTCCCATCAGCCCCAGCATTTT.

The chain recombines TRBV6-5 with TRBJ1-1; D gene unclear. Trimming took off 5 bases at V and 1 base at J, with 8 bases between the two ends. CDR1 MNHEY and CDR2 SVGAGI come from the germline V gene. The CDR3 consists of 13 residues. The CDR3 region has the DNA TGTGCCAGCAGTCCTTCTTCGAACACTGAAGCTTTCTTT. The encoded protein is CASSPSSNTEAFF.

V gene TRBV6-6 combines with J gene TRBJ2-7; D is unclear. Trimming cost V 0 bases and J 1 base, with 10 bases left between them. The CDR3 extends over 15 amino acids. Looked up from germline, CDR1 is MNHNY and CDR2 is SVGAGI (reference sequence). CDR3 loop: CASSYSLAVSYEQYF. The CDR3 DNA follows: TGTGCCAGCAGTTACTCGTTGGCGGTATCCTACGAGCAGTACTTC.

V and J are TRBV5-4 and TRBJ2-7; D is ambiguous. CDR1 is SGHNT and CDR2 is YYREEE in the germline V gene (reference sequence). The V and J ends lost 3 bases and 7 bases respectively, with 8 bases between them. The CDR3 length is 11 residues. CDR3 loop: CASSYLGEQYF. The DNA for the CDR3 is TGTGCCAGCAGCTACCTGGGGGAGCAGTACTTC.

The chain recombines TRBV19 with TRBJ2-7; tentatively, D is TRBD1 or TRBD2 (5 bases each). Germline V gene sequence: CDR1 LNHDA, CDR2 SQIVND (reference sequence). CDR3 length equals 13 residues. The V and J ends lost 3 bases and 2 bases respectively, with 8 bases between them. The CDR3 is CASSMGVAYEQYF. The DNA for the CDR3 is TGTGCCAGTAGTATGGGGGTAGCCTACGAGCAGTACTTC.

The chain is built from TRBV28 and TRBJ2-2, with D perhaps TRBD1 (7 bases). The CDR3 sequence is 16 residues long. Trimming took 3 bases from V and 4 from J, leaving 15 bases between them. Germline CDR1 and CDR2: MDHEN and SYDVKM. As DNA, the CDR3 is TGTGCCAGCAGTTTCGTTTGGCAGGGGGGCACCGGGGAGCTGTTTTTT. It is translated as CASSFVWQGGTGELFF.

The J gene is TRBJ2-5, the V gene TRBV7-9; TRBD2 is a possible D gene (5 bases). Trimming stripped 1 base from V and 5 bases from J, with 17 bases between. Germline loops: CDR1 SEHNR, CDR2 FQNEAQ (reference sequence). The CDR3 spans 16 residues. As DNA, the CDR3 is TGTGCCAGCAGCTTAGTTCAGAACGGGCCGGGGGAGACCCAGTACTTC. It is translated as CASSLVQNGPGETQYF.

V gene TRBV28 combines with J gene TRBJ2-5; tentatively, D is TRBD2 (6 bases). The CDR3 loop spans 12 amino acids. Germline CDR1 and CDR2: MDHEN and SYDVKM. Trimming left V 6 bases short and J 7 bases short, with 12 bases between. CDR3 residues: CASSAGSGTQYF. CDR3 nucleotide sequence: TGTGCCAGCAGCGCCGGGAGTGGGACCCAGTACTTC.

J is TRBJ2-7 and V is TRBV27; D tentatively reads TRBD1 or TRBD2 (5 bases each). The V and J ends lost 8 bases and 4 bases respectively, with 15 bases between them. Germline V CDR1 and CDR2: MNHEY, SMNVEV (reference sequence). CDR3 length equals 13 residues. The CDR3 bases are TGTGCCAGCTCGGTTCGAGGGGTATACGAGCAGTACTTC. Its protein is CASSVRGVYEQYF.

The chain is built from TRBV4-1 and TRBJ1-2, with D unresolved. V lost 0 bases and J 2 bases, leaving 13 bases between the germline ends. The CDR3 totals 16 residues. Germline lookup yields CDR1 MGHRA and CDR2 YSYEKL. The CDR3 loop reads CASSQEARAPNYGYTF. The CDR3 nucleotides are TGCGCCAGCAGCCAAGAAGCGCGGGCGCCGAACTATGGCTACACCTTC.

The V and J genes are TRBV19 and TRBJ1-5; no reliable D call. With 8 bases removed from V and 6 bases from J, the gap between germline ends came to 17 bases. This CDR3 spans 14 amino acids. Germline lookup yields CDR1 LNHDA and CDR2 SQIVND (reference sequence). The chain's CDR3 is CASSLPPFLQPQHF. CDR3 sequence (DNA): TGTGCCAGTTCCCTTCCTCCTTTCCTTCAGCCCCAGCATTTT.

This chain uses TRBV29-1 with TRBJ1-1; tentatively, D is TRBD1 (6 bases). Between the trimmed V and J ends, which lost 4 bases and 7 bases, there was a span of 16 bases. Germline V gives CDR1 SQVTM, CDR2 ANQGSEA. CDR3 size: 13 residues. The CDR3 is CSVGGGYNYEAFF. The CDR3 nucleotides read TGCAGCGTTGGAGGGGGATATAATTATGAAGCTTTCTTT.

V is TRBV28 and J is TRBJ2-7, with TRBD2 matching 9 bases. The ends lost 1 base at V and 5 bases at J; junction bases unmatched: 3. This CDR3 region has 14 residues. Germline V gene lookup returns CDR1 MDHEN and CDR2 SYDVKM. Here the CDR3 reads CASSLYSSGNEQYF. The CDR3 region has the DNA TGTGCCAGCAGTTTATATTCTAGCGGGAACGAGCAGTACTTC.

The chain employs TRBV10-3 and TRBJ2-1, with unresolved D. In germline, CDR1 is ENHRY, CDR2 SYGVKD. Trimming stripped 3 bases from V and 8 bases from J, with 14 bases between. The CDR3 covers 14 residues. The DNA for the CDR3 is TGTGCCATCAGTGATCGTGACACCCATGATGAGCAGTTCTTC. It specifies CAISDRDTHDEQFF.